The present TCR beta chain was sequenced within a study of technical replicates of blood from several donors. Produced via immunoSEQ multiplex PCR; TCRdb's table is partial and in-frame only. This table holds about 75,000 clones, approximately 97% found once. The germline CDR1 and CDR2 sequences are SGDLS and YYNGEE. CDR3 length equals 14 residues. Between the trimmed V and J ends, which lost 2 bases and 2 bases, there was a span of 11 bases. Material for sequencing was T cells isolated from PBMCs. This sequence originates from a human donor in good health. The chain carries TRBV9 and TRBJ2-7; D remains unclear. CDR3 bases: TGTGCCAGCAGCGTGGGCACATTCACCTACGAGCAGTACTTC. Protein product: CASSVGTFTYEQYF.